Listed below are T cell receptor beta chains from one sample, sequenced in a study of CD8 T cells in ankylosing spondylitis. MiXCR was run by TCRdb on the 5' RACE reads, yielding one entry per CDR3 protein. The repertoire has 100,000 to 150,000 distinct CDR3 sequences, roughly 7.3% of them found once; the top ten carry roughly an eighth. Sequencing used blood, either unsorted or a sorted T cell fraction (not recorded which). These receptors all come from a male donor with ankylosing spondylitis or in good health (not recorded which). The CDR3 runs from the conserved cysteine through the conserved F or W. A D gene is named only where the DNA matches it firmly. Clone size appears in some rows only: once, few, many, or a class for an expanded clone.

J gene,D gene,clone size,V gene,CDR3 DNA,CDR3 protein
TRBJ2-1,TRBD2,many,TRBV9,TGTGCCAGCAGCGAGCGAACCGGGACTAGCGGTTCCAATGAGCAGTTCTTC,CASSERTGTSGSNEQFF
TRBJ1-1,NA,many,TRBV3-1,TGTGCCAGCAGCCCCTTTCCCAGGGGCAACACTGAAGCTTTCTTT,CASSPFPRGNTEAFF
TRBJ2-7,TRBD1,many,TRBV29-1,TGCAGCGTTGAAGGACAGGGGAGGCCCTACGAGCAGTACTTC,CSVEGQGRPYEQYF
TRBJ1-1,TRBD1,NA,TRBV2,TGTGCCACCACCGGGACAGGGGGCACGAACACTGAAGCTTTCTTT,CATTGTGGTNTEAFF
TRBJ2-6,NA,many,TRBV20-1,TGCAGTGCTAGAGATTGGGGGATCTCTGGGGCCAACGTCCTGACTTTC,CSARDWGISGANVLTF
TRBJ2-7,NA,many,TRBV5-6,TGTGCCAGCAGATGGAGAGGGGCCGCCTACGAGCAGTACTTC,CASRWRGAAYEQYF
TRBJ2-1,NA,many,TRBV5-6,TGTGCCAGCAGCTTTTCCTCGCGTCGCAATGAGCAGTTCTTC,CASSFSSRRNEQFF
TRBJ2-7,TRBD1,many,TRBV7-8,TGTGCCAGCAGCTTAGTAGGAGACAGGGTGGGCTACGAGCAGTACTTC,CASSLVGDRVGYEQYF
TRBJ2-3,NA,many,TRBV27,TGTGCCAGCAGTTTCGGGGGAGTTAGCACAGATACGCAGTATTTT,CASSFGGVSTDTQYF
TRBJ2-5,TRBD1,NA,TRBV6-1,TGTGCCAGCAGGCCGGGACAGGGTATGAAGACCCAGTACTTC,CASRPGQGMKTQYF
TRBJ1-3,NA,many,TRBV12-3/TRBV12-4,TGTGCCAGCAGGCCCCAAAACTCTGGAAACACCATATATTTT,CASRPQNSGNTIYF
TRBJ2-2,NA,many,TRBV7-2,TGTGCCAGCAGTTCCCCCCCGAACACCGGGGAGCTGTTTTTT,CASSSPPNTGELFF
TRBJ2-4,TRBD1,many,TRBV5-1,TGCGCCAGCAGCCTGGCGGACAGGGGAGAAAACATTCAGTACTTC,CASSLADRGENIQYF
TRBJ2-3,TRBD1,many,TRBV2,TGTGCCAGCAGTGAAAGTCTCCGTGACAGGGTGCAAGGCACAGATACGCAGTATTTT,CASSESLRDRVQGTDTQYF
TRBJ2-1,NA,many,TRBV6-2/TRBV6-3,TGTGCCAGCAGTCAGGGTCCACCCGCGTACAATGAGCAGTTCTTC,CASSQGPPAYNEQFF
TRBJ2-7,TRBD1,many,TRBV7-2,TGTGCCAGCAGCTTAGGCGGGACAGGGACCTACGAGCAGTACTTC,CASSLGGTGTYEQYF
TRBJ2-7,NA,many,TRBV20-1,TGCAGTGGTTCAGACGGACTTACCAAGCAGTACTTC,CSGSDGLTKQYF
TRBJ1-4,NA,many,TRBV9,TGTGCCAGCAGCGTAGGAGGGGCGATCGGTGAAAAACTGTTTTTT,CASSVGGAIGEKLFF
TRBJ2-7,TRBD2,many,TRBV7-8,TGTGCCAGCACCGGTGGAGCGGGGGGCTCCTACGAGCAGTACTTC,CASTGGAGGSYEQYF
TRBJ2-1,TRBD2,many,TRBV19,TGTGCCACTAAACCCGGGACTACTAACAATGAGCAGTTCTTC,CATKPGTTNNEQFF
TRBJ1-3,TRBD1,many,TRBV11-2,TGTGCCAGCAGCTTAGTAGCGGTCCGGACAGGCCGTAACTCTGGAAACACCATATATTTT,CASSLVAVRTGRNSGNTIYF
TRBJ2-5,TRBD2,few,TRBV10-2,TGCGCCAGCAGTGAGTCAGAGCTAGCAGGCGATCGGGGGGCCCAGTACTTC,CASSESELAGDRGAQYF
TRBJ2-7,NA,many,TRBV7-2,TGTGCCAGCAGCTTAGATGGGACGGAGTACTTC,CASSLDGTEYF
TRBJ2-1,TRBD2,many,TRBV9,TGTGCCAGCAGCGGGACTAGCGGTGAGCAGTTCTTC,CASSGTSGEQFF
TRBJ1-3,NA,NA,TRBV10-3,TGTGCCATCAGTGTTGGAGAAGAAGGATCTGGAAACACCATATATTTT,CAISVGEEGSGNTIYF
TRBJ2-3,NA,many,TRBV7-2,TGTGCCAGCAGCTTTTCTCGGCTGGATACGCAGTATTTT,CASSFSRLDTQYF
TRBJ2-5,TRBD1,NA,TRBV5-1,TGCGCCAGCACCCGGACAGGGGCCCAAGAGACCCAGTACTTC,CASTRTGAQETQYF
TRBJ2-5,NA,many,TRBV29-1,TGCAGCGTTGAAAAAGGTGGGGCAGAGACCCAGTACTTC,CSVEKGGAETQYF
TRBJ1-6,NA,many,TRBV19,TGTGCCAGTAGTATTCCACATCCGAGGCAGAGCTCCTATAATTCACCCCTCCACTTT,CASSIPHPRQSSYNSPLHF
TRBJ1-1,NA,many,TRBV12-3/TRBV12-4,TGTGCCAGCAGTTTAGCCCCCGGGATCCACGGACTTGAAGCTTTCTTT,CASSLAPGIHGLEAFF
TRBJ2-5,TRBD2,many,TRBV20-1,TGCAGTGCCAAGTCAGCGGGAGAGAGGACCCAGTACTTC,CSAKSAGERTQYF